This is a list of T cell receptor beta chains from one sample in a study of brain T cells in children with intractable seizures. The method was immunoSEQ multiplex PCR; TCRdb's version includes in-frame clones alone and lacks a portion of them. In the table there are tens of thousands of clones, about 92% of which are singletons. Sample: peripheral blood, taken at surgery. These receptors all come from a boy younger than two with tuberous sclerosis and intractable seizures. Both conserved end residues are part of each CDR3. Clone size is given for some rows only: seen once, a few or many times, or a class if the clone is expanded.

v_gene,abundance,j_gene,CDR3aa
TRBV27,NA,TRBJ1-1,CASSLSGTGGSTEAFF
TRBV7-9,NA,TRBJ2-7,CASSLQFGTSGRSYEQYF
TRBV6-5,NA,TRBJ1-2,CASRLHHTGLYGYTF
TRBV12-5,NA,TRBJ2-7,CASGLEYSGTSGAYEQYF
TRBV7-9,NA,TRBJ2-7,CASSLISGQIVYEQYF
TRBV7-2,NA,TRBJ2-3,CASSSRAGDTQYF
TRBV9,NA,TRBJ2-7,CASSVVPDSTYEQYF
TRBV7-9,NA,TRBJ2-3,CASSLPDTQYF
TRBV25-1,NA,TRBJ2-7,CASSDYYEQYF
TRBV4-1,NA,TRBJ2-1,CASSQQQGADEQFF
TRBV15,NA,TRBJ1-1,CATTLRDNTEAFF
TRBV7-9,NA,TRBJ1-5,CASSGGNQPQHF
TRBV3-1/TRBV3-2,NA,TRBJ2-5,CASSFTGGAKKGQYF
TRBV30,NA,TRBJ2-7,CAGSSGSSYEQYF
TRBV3-1/TRBV3-2,NA,TRBJ1-1,CASSQEDRGLGAFF
TRBV18,NA,TRBJ2-2,CASSPGGARTGELFF
TRBV7-8,once,TRBJ1-4,CASSTPGTGDNEKLFF
TRBV25-1,NA,TRBJ2-5,CASSEHGTGQRETQYF
TRBV2,NA,TRBJ2-4,CASSEAPGEGLAKNIQYF
TRBV11-2,NA,TRBJ1-4,CASSPQQGGEKLFF
TRBV28,NA,TRBJ1-5,CASRTENQPQHF
TRBV23-1,NA,TRBJ2-2,CASVRDRGTGELFF
TRBV6-6,NA,TRBJ2-2,CASSTGVSGEAGELFF
TRBV6-6,NA,TRBJ2-7,CASSYWQGAFEQYF
TRBV7-9,NA,TRBJ2-5,CASSSPPASRETQYF
TRBV7-9,NA,TRBJ2-7,CASGTGSYEQYF
TRBV7-3,NA,TRBJ1-5,CASRSGPPNQPQHF
TRBV25-1,NA,TRBJ1-1,CASSDPLNTEAFF
TRBV4-1,NA,TRBJ1-2,CASSQVGRRGYTF
TRBV27,NA,TRBJ2-2,CASSFRANTGELFF
TRBV5-5,NA,TRBJ1-5,CASSYLGDSNQPQHF
TRBV9,NA,TRBJ2-3,CASSVADTQYF
TRBV19,NA,TRBJ2-3,CASSWTSGTSTDTQYF
TRBV11-3,NA,TRBJ2-2,CASSQGDANTGELFF
TRBV9,NA,TRBJ2-7,CASCKTGSGEQYF
TRBV4-1,NA,TRBJ2-1,CASSQVGLAGVHEQFF
TRBV11-3,NA,TRBJ1-2,CASSLAEGQGASGYTF
TRBV3-1/TRBV3-2,NA,TRBJ1-1,CASSQGQGGAEAFF
TRBV13,NA,TRBJ2-7,CASSRGQGTYEQYF
TRBV30,NA,TRBJ1-3,CASGTTGNTIYF
TRBV30,NA,TRBJ2-2,CAWPEGELFF
TRBV7-3,NA,TRBJ1-3,CASSLTGAAGNTIYF
TRBV18,NA,TRBJ1-2,CASSPPSVANYGYTF
TRBV11-2,NA,TRBJ2-7,CASSSQIPGRGYEQYF
TRBV18,few,TRBJ2-1,CASSLLGYNEQFF
TRBV7-9,NA,TRBJ1-1,CASTDGQTGPEAFF
TRBV2,NA,TRBJ1-2,CASSGPGYTF
TRBV27,NA,TRBJ1-6,CASASRGDNNSPLHF
TRBV27,NA,TRBJ2-1,CASSLGTSSYNEQFF
TRBV27,NA,TRBJ2-1,CASSLSLNRDNEQFF
TRBV28,NA,TRBJ2-7,CASSPGRSEQYF
TRBV7-2,NA,TRBJ2-7,CASSPAPGTEYEQYF
TRBV14,NA,TRBJ2-7,CASSQLAGGYFYEQYF
TRBV28,NA,TRBJ2-7,CASSLTGLARAEQYF
TRBV18,NA,TRBJ2-7,CASSPRGKGGSGNEQYF
TRBV29-1,NA,TRBJ2-7,CSVRGTSYEQYF
TRBV4-2,NA,TRBJ1-5,CASSQGLYQPQHF
TRBV4-1,NA,TRBJ2-5,CASSHPGLAAQETQYF
TRBV2,NA,TRBJ2-7,CASNPGLGISYEQYF
TRBV7-6,NA,TRBJ2-2,CASSFWTENTGELFF